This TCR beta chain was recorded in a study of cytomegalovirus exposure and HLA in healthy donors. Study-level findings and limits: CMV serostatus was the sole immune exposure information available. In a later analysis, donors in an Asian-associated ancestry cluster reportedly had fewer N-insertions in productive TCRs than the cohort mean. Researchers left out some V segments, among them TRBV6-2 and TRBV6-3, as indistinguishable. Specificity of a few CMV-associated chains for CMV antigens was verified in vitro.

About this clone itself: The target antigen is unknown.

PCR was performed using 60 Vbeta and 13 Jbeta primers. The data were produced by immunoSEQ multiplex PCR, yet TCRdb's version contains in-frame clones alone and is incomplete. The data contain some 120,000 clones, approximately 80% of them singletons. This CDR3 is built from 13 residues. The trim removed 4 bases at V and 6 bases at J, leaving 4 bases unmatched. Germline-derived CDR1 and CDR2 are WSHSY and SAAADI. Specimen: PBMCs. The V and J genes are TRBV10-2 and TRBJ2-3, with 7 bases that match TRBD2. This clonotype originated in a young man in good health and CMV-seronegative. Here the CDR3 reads CASSGTSPDTQYF. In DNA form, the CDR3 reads TGCGCCAGCAGTGGGACTAGTCCCGATACGCAGTATTTT.